Following are 20 T cell receptor beta chains from one sample sequenced in a study of blood T cell repertoires in COVID-19. Using immunoSEQ multiplex PCR, the repertoire was profiled, and TCRdb retains in-frame clones only, with some absent. This table holds 45,000 or so clones, about four fifths found once. Sequencing was done on a sample of peripheral blood. These receptors all come from a woman between 65 and 79 years old with acute or convalescent COVID-19.

The chain links TRBV9 to TRBJ2-3; TRBD2 is a possible D gene (5 bases). The length of the CDR3 is 12 residues. CDR1 and CDR2 from the germline V gene are SGDLS and YYNGEE. The V end was cut by 2 bases, the J end by 5 bases, with 6 bases between. The CDR3: CASSVGRDTQYF. DNA for the CDR3: TGTGCCAGCAGCGTGGGGAGAGATACGCAGTATTTT.

This chain links TRBV2 with TRBJ2-1; 13 nucleotides line up with TRBD2. The CDR3 covers 16 residues. Unmatched junction bases numbered 7, after V lost 7 bases and J lost 4 bases. Germline CDR1 and CDR2: SNHLY and FYNNEI. The CDR3 coding sequence is TGTGCCAGCAAAGGACTAGCGGGAGAAAGGTACAATGAGCAGTTCTTC. This encodes CASKGLAGERYNEQFF.

This rearrangement joins TRBV27 to TRBJ1-3, with a possible D match to TRBD1 (5 bases). Germline-derived CDR1 and CDR2 are MNHEY and SMNVEV (reference sequence). V was shortened by 4 bases and J by 0 bases, with 10 bases between the two germline ends. There are 15 residues in the CDR3. In nucleotides, the CDR3 is TGTGCCAGCAGTTCTACAGGCTACTCTGGAAACACCATATATTTT. It specifies CASSSTGYSGNTIYF.

The chain joins TRBV29-1 to TRBJ2-7; maybe TRBD1 (6 bases). Germline-derived CDR1 and CDR2 are SQVTM and ANQGSEA. V was trimmed by 4 bases and J by 8 bases, leaving 12 bases between them. The CDR3 loop spans 11 amino acids. In DNA form, the CDR3 reads TGCAGCGTTGGGGACACTGGTAAGCAGTACTTC. Translation gives CSVGDTGKQYF.

The genes are TRBV27 and TRBJ2-7; 8 bases line up with TRBD1. CDR1 and CDR2 (germline): MNHEY, SMNVEV (reference sequence). The CDR3 sequence is 14 residues long. Trimming at V came to 5 bases and at J to 2 bases, leaving 5 bases not matched to a gene. The chain's CDR3 is CASSPGQVTYEQYF. CDR3 bases: TGTGCCAGCAGTCCGGGACAGGTTACCTACGAGCAGTACTTC.

This clone was detected a few times. The V call is TRBV7-3, the J call TRBJ2-2; D may be TRBD1 (6 bases). The germline V gene has CDR1 SGHTA and CDR2 FQGTGA. The CDR3 has 16 amino acids. The V and J ends lost 5 bases and 2 bases respectively, with 15 bases between them. The CDR3 bases are TGTGCCAGCAGCCCACAGACAGGAGCTAACACCGGGGAGCTGTTTTTT. It encodes CASSPQTGANTGELFF.

CDR3 residues: CASTQDRTANTEAFF. CDR3 bases: TGTGCCAGCACCCAGGACCGGACAGCCAACACTGAAGCTTTCTTT. The rearrangement uses TRBV6-6 and TRBJ1-1, with D possibly matching TRBD1 (6 bases). The V end was cut by 7 bases, the J end by 2 bases, with 17 bases between. CDR1 and CDR2 (germline): MNHNY, SVGAGI (reference sequence). The CDR3 runs 15 residues.

This chain links TRBV21-1 with TRBJ2-1; TRBD1, the D gene given by the table, was not confirmed from the DNA. TRBV21-1 is marked as a pseudogene. This CDR3 spans 16 amino acids. The CDR3 DNA follows: TGTGCCAGCAGCGTAACACAGGGATATTTCAACAATGAGCAGTTCTTC. This codes for CASSVTQGYFNNEQFF.

This chain uses TRBV29-1 with TRBJ2-3, with 9 positions matching TRBD1. This CDR3 comprises 14 residues. The V and J ends lost 7 bases and 0 bases, in that order; junction bases with no gene match: 5. From germline, CDR1 is SQVTM and CDR2 ANQGSEA. CDR3 residues: CSAGQGTSTDTQYF. The CDR3 DNA sequence: TGCAGCGCTGGACAGGGGACTAGCACAGATACGCAGTATTTT.

The chain links TRBV5-4 to TRBJ2-7; 8 bases are a match to TRBD2. The CDR3 is 14 amino acids. Germline CDR1 and CDR2: SGHNT and YYREEE (reference sequence). V shed 3 bases, J shed 7 bases, and the junction held 9 bases outside the gene matches. Here the CDR3 reads CASSYSSGRVEQYF. CDR3 nucleotides: TGTGCCAGCAGCTACTCCAGCGGGAGAGTAGAGCAGTACTTC.

The chain recombines TRBV7-2 with TRBJ2-3; D is uncertain. The CDR3 spans 12 residues. Germline values: CDR1 SGHTA, CDR2 FQGNSA. V shed 3 bases and J shed 4 bases, with 5 bases lying between them. CDR3 residues: CASSLYPDTQYF. CDR3 nucleotides: TGTGCCAGCAGCTTGTATCCAGATACGCAGTATTTT.

The rearrangement uses TRBV3-1 (or the pseudogene TRBV3-2) and TRBJ2-1, with D unresolved. V was pared by 1 base and J by 9 bases, with 13 bases between. This CDR3 contains 14 residues. Germline lookup yields CDR1 LGHDT and CDR2 YNNKEL (reference sequence). CDR3 residues: CASSQAVRGAEQFF. The CDR3 DNA is TGTGCCAGCAGCCAAGCGGTCAGAGGAGCTGAGCAGTTCTTC.

V is TRBV19 and J is TRBJ2-5; 11 positions agree with TRBD2. J gave up 4 bases and V 10 bases, and 14 bases lay outside the gene matches. The germline V gene has CDR1 LNHDA and CDR2 SQIVND (reference sequence). The CDR3 extends over 16 amino acids. CDR3: CATTLRLAGSVETQYF. CDR3 bases: TGTGCCACTACCCTTAGACTAGCGGGATCAGTAGAGACCCAGTACTTC.

The chain has TRBV3-1 (or the pseudogene TRBV3-2) and TRBJ2-1; 9 bases map to TRBD1. Germline V gene lookup returns CDR1 LGHDT and CDR2 YNNKEL (reference sequence). V lost 4 bases and J lost 2; bases outside the gene matches: 12. The CDR3 has 18 amino acids. CDR3 bases: TGTGCCAGCAGCCCTTCCCTCTGCCGGGACAGGGCCTACAATGAGCAGTTCTTC. It codes for CASSPSLCRDRAYNEQFF.

This sequence joins TRBV28 and TRBJ1-5, with D perhaps matching TRBD1 (6 bases). V lost 4 bases to trimming and J lost 5 bases, with 18 bases between them. Per germline, CDR1 MDHEN and CDR2 SYDVKM. CDR3 length equals 16 residues. CDR3 protein: CASSSLTGPRHQPQHF. Here the CDR3 DNA reads TGTGCCAGCAGTTCCTTGACAGGTCCTAGGCATCAGCCCCAGCATTTT.

This chain connects TRBV10-3 to TRBJ2-1; D might be TRBD2 (6 bases). In germline, CDR1 is ENHRY, CDR2 SYGVKD. V lost 4 bases and J 3 bases, leaving 13 bases between the germline ends. The CDR3 is 15 amino acids. The CDR3 DNA sequence: TGTGCCATCAGTGGGGTGAGGGAGGTCTACAATGAGCAGTTCTTC. This translates into CAISGVREVYNEQFF.

There are a few counts of this clone. The rearrangement links TRBV5-5 to TRBJ1-5, with 8 bases aligning to TRBD1. CDR1 and CDR2 from the germline V gene are SGHKS and YYEKEE (reference sequence). After removal of 5 bases from V and 0 bases from J, the junction contained 4 bases not matched to a gene. CDR3 size: 15 residues. CDR3 amino acids: CASSPTGDSNQPQHF. The CDR3 DNA reads TGTGCCAGCAGTCCGACAGGGGATAGCAATCAGCCCCAGCATTTT. The full variable domain, completed using reference TRBV5-5 and TRBJ1-5, is DAGVTQSPTHLIKTRGQQVTLRCSPISGHKSVSWYQQVLGQGPQFIFQYYEKEERGRGNFPDRFSARQFPNYSSELNVNALLLGDSALYLCASSPTGDSNQPQHFGDGTRLSIL.

The chain links TRBV6-5 to TRBJ2-2; 7 nucleotides agree with TRBD1. CDR1 and CDR2 (germline): MNHEY, SVGAGI. The CDR3 runs 15 residues. With V trimmed by 4 bases and J by 6 bases, 8 bases remained unmatched. The CDR3 reads CASSSQGVSAGELFF. CDR3 nucleotide sequence: TGTGCCAGCAGTTCCCAGGGGGTATCGGCCGGGGAGCTGTTTTTT.

The V gene is TRBV6-4, the J gene TRBJ1-5; TRBD1 aligns across 12 bases. The CDR3 runs to 15 residues. Germline CDR1 MRHNA, CDR2 SNTAGT. With V trimmed by 2 bases and J by 6 bases, 2 bases remained unmatched. The CDR3 loop reads CASSDGTGGGQPQHF. The CDR3 coding sequence is TGTGCCAGCAGTGACGGGACAGGGGGCGGTCAGCCCCAGCATTTT.

The CDR3 protein is CASSLMGQANSPLHF. In nucleotides, the CDR3 is TGTGCCAGCAGCTTAATGGGACAGGCGAATTCACCCCTCCACTTT. The genes are TRBV7-3 and TRBJ1-6; 8 nucleotides align to TRBD1. V lost 1 base, J lost 7 bases, and 3 bases stayed unmatched. Germline V gives CDR1 SGHTA, CDR2 FQGTGA. The CDR3 length is 15 residues.